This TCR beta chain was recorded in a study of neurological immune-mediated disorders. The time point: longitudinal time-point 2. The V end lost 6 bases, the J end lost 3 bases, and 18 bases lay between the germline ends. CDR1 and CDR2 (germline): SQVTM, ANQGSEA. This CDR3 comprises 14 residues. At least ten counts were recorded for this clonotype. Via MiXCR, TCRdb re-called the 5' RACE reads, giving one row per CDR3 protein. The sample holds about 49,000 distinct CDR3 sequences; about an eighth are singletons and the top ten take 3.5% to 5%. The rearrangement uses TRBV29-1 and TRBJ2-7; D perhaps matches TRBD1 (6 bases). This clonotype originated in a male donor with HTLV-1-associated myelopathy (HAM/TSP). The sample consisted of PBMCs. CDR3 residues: CSVDISGTLYEQYF. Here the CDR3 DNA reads TGCAGCGTGGATATATCCGGGACACTCTACGAGCAGTACTTC.